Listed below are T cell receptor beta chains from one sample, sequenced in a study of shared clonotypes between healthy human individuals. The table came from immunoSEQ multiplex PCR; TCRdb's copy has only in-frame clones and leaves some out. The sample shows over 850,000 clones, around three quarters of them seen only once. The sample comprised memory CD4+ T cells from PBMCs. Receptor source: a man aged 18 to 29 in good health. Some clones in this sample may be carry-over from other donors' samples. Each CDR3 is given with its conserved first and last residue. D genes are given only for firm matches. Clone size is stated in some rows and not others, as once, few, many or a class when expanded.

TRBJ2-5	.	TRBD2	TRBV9	CASSKQTGGPGWETQYF	TGTGCCAGCAGCAAACAAACGGGGGGACCCGGCTGGGAGACCCAGTACTTC
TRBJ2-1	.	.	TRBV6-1	CASSVGRTTYEQFF	TGTGCCAGCAGTGTGGGACGGACGACCTATGAGCAGTTCTTC
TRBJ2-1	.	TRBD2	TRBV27	CASSLWREDYNEQFF	TGTGCCAGCAGTTTGTGGCGGGAGGACTACAATGAGCAGTTCTTC
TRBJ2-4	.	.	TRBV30	CAWEEGFGAKNIQYF	TGTGCCTGGGAGGAGGGGTTTGGGGCCAAAAACATTCAGTACTTC
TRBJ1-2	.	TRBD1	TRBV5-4	CASGGQGIHGYTF	TGTGCCAGCGGCGGACAGGGGATTCATGGCTACACCTTC
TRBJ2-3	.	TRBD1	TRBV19	CASSIGGQGLHTQYF	TGTGCCAGTAGTATTGGTGGACAGGGGCTTCATACGCAGTATTTT
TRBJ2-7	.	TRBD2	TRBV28	CASTSAGGSYEQYF	TGTGCCAGCACCTCAGCGGGAGGTTCCTACGAGCAGTACTTC
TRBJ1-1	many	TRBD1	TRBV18	CASSPYPGQGRGEAFF	TGTGCCAGCTCACCATATCCCGGACAGGGAAGGGGTGAAGCTTTCTTT
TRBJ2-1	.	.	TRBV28	CASSFFSGSYNEQFF	TGTGCCAGCAGTTTCTTTAGCGGATCGTACAATGAGCAGTTCTTC
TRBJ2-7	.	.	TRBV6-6	CASSRGAGSEQYF	TGTGCCAGCAGCCGCGGAGCAGGAAGCGAGCAGTACTTC
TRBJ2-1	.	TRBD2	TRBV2	CASTGTSGRASYNEQFF	TGTGCCAGCACCGGGACTAGCGGGAGGGCCTCCTACAATGAGCAGTTCTTC
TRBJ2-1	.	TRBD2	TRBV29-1	CSGAGTSGNEQFF	TGCAGCGGCGCCGGGACTAGCGGGAATGAGCAGTTCTTC